This T cell receptor beta chain originates from a study of blood T cell repertoires in COVID-19. Original processing methods: How many nucleated cells were present was estimated from reference gene primer amplification. Some clones are missing from TCRdb's copy, which holds only in-frame ones; the method was immunoSEQ multiplex PCR. Clone size and V and J calls were adopted from that table, with D and trimming inferred from the DNA. The sample carries 310,000 or so clones, 80% to 95% recorded once. This CDR3 has 14 amino acids. Germline-derived CDR1 and CDR2 are SGHAT and FQNNGV. With 5 bases removed from V and 3 bases from J, the gap between germline ends came to 8 bases. Researchers sorted participants into cohorts using their self-reported clinical history.

The TCR comes from a young woman who had recovered from COVID-19. The sample was PBMCs or T cells enriched from blood (not recorded which). This sequence joins TRBV11-2 and TRBJ1-6; D is uncertain. The CDR3 is CASSERLYNSPLHF. DNA of the CDR3: TGTGCCAGCAGCGAGCGGCTCTATAATTCACCCCTCCACTTT.